The TCR beta chain described here comes from a study of blood T cell repertoires in COVID-19. Germline V gene lookup returns CDR1 MNHEY and CDR2 SVGAGI. The CDR3 length is 15 residues. Trimming stripped 6 bases from V and 5 bases from J, with 19 bases between. Per the original data handling: Quantification of nucleated cells was approximated via reference gene primer amplification. TCRdb's table, derived via immunoSEQ multiplex PCR, lists solely in-frame clones and lacks some. V, J and clone size are taken as reported in that table, and D and trimming were inferred from the DNA itself. The sample consists of 150,000 to 200,000 clones, over 80% of them appearing once.

The J gene is TRBJ2-5, the V gene TRBV6-5, with a tentative D call TRBD1 (6 bases). This TCR was recovered from a woman between 55 and 75 years old who had recovered from COVID-19. What was sequenced was PBMCs or T cells enriched from blood (not recorded which). The DNA for the CDR3 is TGTGCCAGCAGCCTCCAGCCACAGGGAAGGGAGACCCAGTACTTC. Its translation is CASSLQPQGRETQYF.